The 11 T cell receptor beta chains given below trace back to one sample, sequenced in a study of PD-1 blockade in classical Hodgkin lymphoma. The table came from immunoSEQ multiplex PCR; TCRdb's copy has only in-frame clones and leaves some out. The sample has 20,000 to 25,000 clones; about 90% are singletons. The sample's time point: newly diagnosed, previously untreated cHL patient sample. Purified CD4+ T cells were obtained from thawed PBMCs through magnetic negative selection. The sequencing sample was made of CD4+ T cells from blood. All receptors derive from a human donor with classical Hodgkin lymphoma.

This chain uses TRBV4-2 with TRBJ2-7, with TRBD1 matching over 11 bases. This CDR3 has 18 residues. Germline trimming cut 0 bases from V and 2 bases from J; bases unmatched to any gene: 9. Germline V gives CDR1 LGHNA, CDR2 YNFKEQ. This CDR3 is CASSQDTGPGQGAYEQYF. The DNA for the CDR3 is TGTGCCAGCAGCCAAGATACGGGCCCGGGACAGGGGGCCTACGAGCAGTACTTC.

The chain joins TRBV7-3 to TRBJ1-1; 7 bases are a match to TRBD1. CDR1 and CDR2 (germline): SGHTA, FQGTGA. The CDR3 is made up of 13 amino acids. J gave up 8 bases and V 3 bases, and 6 bases lay outside the gene matches. Here the CDR3 reads CASSFTGAAEAFF. The CDR3 DNA sequence: TGTGCCAGCAGCTTTACAGGGGCGGCAGAAGCTTTCTTT.

The chain uses TRBV5-8 and TRBJ2-6, with D unresolved. The CDR3 loop spans 15 amino acids. V was trimmed by 2 bases and J by 4 bases, leaving 10 bases between them. CDR1 and CDR2 (germline): SGHTS, YDEGEE. CDR3 coding DNA: TGTGCCAGCAGCTTCGGTCTCTCGGGGGCCAACGTCCTGACTTTC. Protein: CASSFGLSGANVLTF.

The chain couples TRBV2 to TRBJ2-7, with TRBD2 matching 7 bases. Trimming took 6 bases from V and 6 from J; bases not matched to a gene: 17. This CDR3 comprises 16 residues. Germline V lookup: CDR1 SNHLY, CDR2 FYNNEI. The CDR3 protein is CASSGGTTGLRREQYF. DNA for the CDR3: TGTGCCAGCAGCGGGGGGACTACTGGGCTCCGTCGCGAGCAGTACTTC.

The chain is built from TRBV7-9 and TRBJ2-6; D uncertain. Trimming removed 5 bases from V and 2 bases from J, with 7 bases in between. Germline lookup yields CDR1 SEHNR and CDR2 FQNEAQ (reference sequence). This CDR3 spans 14 amino acids. The CDR3 DNA reads as TGTGCCAGCAGCCCGTCGACTGGGGCCAACGTCCTGACTTTC. This translates into CASSPSTGANVLTF.

Only one count was recorded for this clone. The rearrangement joins TRBV5-1 to TRBJ2-5, with a possible D match to TRBD2 (5 bases). The CDR3 covers 15 residues. Trimming pared 6 bases from V and 5 bases from J, leaving 20 bases between. Looked up from germline, CDR1 is SGHRS and CDR2 is YFSETQ. CDR3 sequence reads: CASTKSLRDGETQYF. The CDR3 DNA follows: TGCGCCAGCACCAAGAGTCTGAGGGATGGGGAGACCCAGTACTTC. The full variable domain, rest sourced from reference TRBV5-1 and TRBJ2-5, is KAGVTQTPRYLIKTRGQQVTLSCSPISGHRSVSWYQQTPGQGLQFLFEYFSETQRNKGNFPGRFSGRQFSNSRSEMNVSTLELGDSALYLCASTKSLRDGETQYFGPGTRLLVL.

The chain is built from TRBV5-8 and TRBJ2-3; D not certain. CDR3 length equals 12 residues. V lost 4 bases, J lost 1 base, and 4 bases lay in between. Germline assignment: CDR1 SGHTS and CDR2 YDEGEE. The CDR3 loop reads CASSKRTDTQYF. The CDR3, as DNA: TGTGCCAGCAGCAAACGCACAGATACGCAGTATTTT.

The chain uses TRBV15 and TRBJ1-2; unclear D gene. V gave up 0 bases and J gave up 2 bases, with 10 bases separating them. There are 15 residues in the CDR3. CDR1 is LNHNV, CDR2 YYDKDF, per germline (reference sequence). The DNA for the CDR3 is TGTGCCACCAGCAGAGATCTCGGGGAGAACTATGGCTACACCTTC. Amino acid sequence: CATSRDLGENYGYTF.

The sample holds one count of this clone. V is TRBV5-1 and J is TRBJ1-4; D perhaps matches TRBD1 (5 bases). Germline V gene data show CDR1 as SGHRS and CDR2 as YFSETQ. This CDR3 region has 15 residues. Trimming pared 4 bases from V and 4 bases from J, leaving 14 bases between. The chain's CDR3 is CASSADGAFNEKLFF. The CDR3, as DNA: TGCGCCAGCAGCGCCGACGGGGCGTTTAATGAAAAACTGTTTTTT.

This rearrangement joins TRBV5-6 to TRBJ2-2; D uncertain. CDR1 and CDR2 from the germline V gene are SGHDT and YYEEEE. CDR3 size: 16 residues. V was clipped by 1 base and J by 3 bases, with 13 bases between them. The CDR3 nucleotides read TGTGCCAGCAGCTTGATAGGGAAAGGGCACACCGGGGAGCTGTTTTTT. Protein product: CASSLIGKGHTGELFF.

This chain links TRBV6-4 with TRBJ1-1, with a possible D match to TRBD1 (5 bases). Germline values: CDR1 MRHNA, CDR2 SNTAGT. V was cut by 6 bases and J by 1 base, with 15 bases left in between. This CDR3 is 15 amino acids long. Here the CDR3 DNA reads TGTGCCAGCAGCGAGGGGTATAACCAGAACACTGAAGCTTTCTTT. Its translation: CASSEGYNQNTEAFF.